This T cell receptor (beta chain) came from a study of CD8 T cells in Susac syndrome. The authors reverse transcribed about 0.5 to 1 ug RNA with random hexamers. Amplification of TCR beta CDR3 was carried out by immunoSEQ multiplex PCR, which covered 54 Vbeta and 13 Jbeta segments. TCRdb recomputed calls from the immunoSEQ multiplex PCR reads with MiXCR, one row per CDR3 protein. The sample holds some 100,000 distinct CDR3 sequences; 95% are singletons and the top ten take approximately 0.3%. CDR3 length: 16 residues. Per germline, CDR1 MNHNS and CDR2 SASEGT. V dropped 5 bases and J dropped 6; count of bases not matched to a gene: 9.

This chain connects TRBV6-1 to TRBJ2-3; 12 nucleotides agree with TRBD1. The sample taken for sequencing was CD8+ T cells from PBMCs. The receptor was isolated from a human donor with Susac syndrome. The CDR3 spells CASSPAGQGASDTQYF. CDR3 bases: TGTGCCAGCAGTCCCGCGGGACAGGGGGCATCTGATACGCAGTATTTT.